Below, one TCR beta chain is given with its context. What it binds is unknown. This sample was taken from a study of CXCR3-negative and CXCR3-positive naive CD8 T cells. The CDR3 length is 14 residues. CDR1 and CDR2 (germline): SQVTM, ANQGSEA. Study-level results: Diversity in memory CD8+ cells fell much lower than the comparably high levels seen in both naive subsets. Naive subsets showed comparable surface CD5, and TCR interaction strength was also inferred from TRB CDR3 physicochemistry. The study found that naive CXCR3-negative and CXCR3-positive cells shared TRBV-TRBJ usage, while memory cells differed. CXCR3-positive naive cells carried more hydrophobic TRB CDR3s than CXCR3-negative naive cells did.

Through 5' RACE with UMI labels, the TRB cDNA libraries were prepared. Using the 5' RACE reads, TCRdb records one entry per CDR3 protein without DNA. The table lists about 63,000 distinct CDR3 sequences. The V and J genes are TRBV29-1 and TRBJ2-3; no DNA is available, so the TRBD2 call from TCRdb remains unchecked. This clonotype was obtained from a human donor in good health. Some clones in this sample may be carry-over from other donors' samples. The sequenced sample was naive CXCR3+ CD8+ T cells from blood. Subset in this sample: CD45RO-CCR7+CD27+CD95- naive CD8+ T cells expressing CXCR3 (TNR3+). Here the CDR3 reads CSVAGGDSTDTQYF.